This TCR beta chain was found in a study of molecular identifiers for immune sequencing clone quantification. This CDR3 is 14 amino acids long. Trimming cost V 5 bases and J 1 base, with 11 bases left between them. The V gene's germline CDR1 is SEHNR and CDR2 FQNEAQ (reference sequence). Bulk TCR libraries used previously described methods and listed TCR primers. TCRdb reprocessed the PCR reads via MiXCR and lists one record per CDR3 protein. The repertoire includes hundreds of thousands of distinct CDR3 sequences, about 22% of them detected once, and 0.65% to 0.95% sits in the top ten. Sorted inputs of about 18,000 to 1,100,000 cells, with 10%, 30% or 50% RNA, yielded naive CD8 libraries. The authors sorted naive CD8 T cells as CD8+CD4-CCR7+CD45RA+.

V gene TRBV7-9 combines with J gene TRBJ2-5; D might be TRBD2 (5 bases). The sample consisted of naive CD8+ T cells from blood, with Jurkat cell RNA spiked in. Subset denoted: FACS-sorted CD8+CD4-CCR7+CD45RA+ naive T cells. This clonotype originated in a human donor in good health. Some libraries in this study had Jurkat cell RNA spiked in. The CDR3 region has the DNA TGTGCCAGCAGCAAAGACTACGGCCAAGAGACCCAGTACTTC. It translates to CASSKDYGQETQYF. The entire variable domain, with the rest obtained from reference TRBV7-9 and TRBJ2-5, is as follows: DTGVSQNPRHKITKRGQNVTFRCDPISEHNRLYWYRQTLGQGPEFLTYFQNEAQLEKSRLLSDRFSAERPKGSFSTLEIQRTEQGDSAMYLCASSKDYGQETQYFGPGTRLLVL.